The clone carrying this TCR beta chain was counted once. Its antigen is still unknown. Compared with germline, one end of the junction differs, possibly owing to a read error. The sample belongs to a study of shared clonotypes between healthy human individuals. At the level of the study: CD8 memory received one plate per donor, CD8 naive two, CD4 memory three and CD4 naive three.

Germline V gene sequence: CDR1 SGHRS, CDR2 YFSETQ. The CDR3 extends over 14 amino acids. All donors qualified as healthy HIV-negative adults and had experienced no recent acute infections or vaccinations. Donors, without exception, were Caucasian adults residing in Nashville, Tennessee. Study-wide findings and caveats: Clonotype sharing among donors likely depends on sequencing depth.

Assay used: immunoSEQ multiplex PCR; TCRdb lists only in-frame clones, some missing. The sample lists 550,000 to 850,000 clones, approximately 74% occurring once. The rearrangement links TRBV5-1 to TRBJ1-1, with unresolved D. This clonotype was obtained from a young woman in good health. Sequences were obtained from memory CD4+ T cells sorted from blood. Subset of the sample: CD45RA-negative fraction. The CDR3: CASSLGRINTEAFF. Here the CDR3 DNA reads TGTGCCAGCAGCTTGGGTAGGATTAACACTGAAGCTTTCTTT.